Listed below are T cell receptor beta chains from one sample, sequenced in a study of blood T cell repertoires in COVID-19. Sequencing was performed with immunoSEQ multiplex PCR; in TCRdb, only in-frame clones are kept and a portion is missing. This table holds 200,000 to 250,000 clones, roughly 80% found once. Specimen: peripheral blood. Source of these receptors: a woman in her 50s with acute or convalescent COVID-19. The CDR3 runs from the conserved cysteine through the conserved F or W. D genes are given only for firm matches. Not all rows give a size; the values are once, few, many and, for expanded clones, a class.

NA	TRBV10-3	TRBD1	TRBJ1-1	CATQGQDLMNTEAFF	TGTGCCACCCAAGGACAGGACTTAATGAACACTGAAGCTTTCTTT
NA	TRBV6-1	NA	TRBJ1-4	CASSELRVTNEKLFF	TGTGCCAGCAGTGAACTCCGGGTAACTAATGAAAAACTGTTTTTT
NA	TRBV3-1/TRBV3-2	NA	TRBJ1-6	CASSQEGLINSPLHF	TGTGCCAGCAGCCAAGAGGGGCTAATCAATTCACCCCTCCACTTT
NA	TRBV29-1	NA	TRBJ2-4	CSVGGFSVEGKNIQYF	TGCAGCGTTGGAGGGTTCTCGGTTGAGGGCAAAAACATTCAGTACTTC
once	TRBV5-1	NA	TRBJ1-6	CASSLDRLNSPLHF	TGCGCCAGCAGCTTGGACAGGCTGAATTCACCCCTCCACTTT
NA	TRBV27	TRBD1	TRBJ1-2	CASTGTGEGGYTF	TGTGCCAGCACCGGGACAGGGGAAGGGGGCTACACCTTC
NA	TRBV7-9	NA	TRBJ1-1	CASSLDTGVVAFF	TGTGCCAGCAGCTTAGACACGGGTGTTGTAGCTTTCTTT
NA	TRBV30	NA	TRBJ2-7	CAWSVGAVYEQYF	TGTGCCTGGAGTGTAGGGGCGGTCTACGAGCAGTACTTC
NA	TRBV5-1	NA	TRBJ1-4	CASSRNGGGANEKLFF	TGCGCCAGCAGCCGGAATGGGGGAGGGGCTAATGAAAAACTGTTTTTT
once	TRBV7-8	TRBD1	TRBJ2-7	CASSKDRDRDYEQYF	TGTGCCAGCAGCAAAGACCGGGACAGGGACTACGAGCAGTACTTC
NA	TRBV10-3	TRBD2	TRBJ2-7	CAISDTSGRGGEQYF	TGTGCCATCAGTGATACTAGCGGGAGAGGGGGCGAGCAGTACTTC
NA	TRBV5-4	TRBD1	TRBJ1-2	CASSSDRGRGYTF	TGTGCCAGCAGCTCGGACAGGGGGCGAGGCTACACCTTC
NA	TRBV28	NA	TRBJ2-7	CASSLTQLTYEQYF	TGTGCCAGCAGTTTAACACAGCTCACCTACGAGCAGTACTTC
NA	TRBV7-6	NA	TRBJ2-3	CASSLRGGITDTQYF	TGTGCCAGCAGCTTACGGGGTGGAATAACAGATACGCAGTATTTT
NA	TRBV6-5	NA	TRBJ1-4	CASSNDRRNEKLFF	TGTGCCAGCAGTAATGACAGGCGAAATGAAAAACTGTTTTTT
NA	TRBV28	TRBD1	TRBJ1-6	CASRGQGNNSPLHF	TGTGCCAGCAGGGGACAGGGTAATAATTCACCCCTCCACTTT
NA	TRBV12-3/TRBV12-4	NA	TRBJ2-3	CASTLSGNTQYF	TGTGCCAGCACCCTATCGGGAAATACGCAGTATTTT
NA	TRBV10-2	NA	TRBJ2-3	CASSLTGEERSDTQYF	TGCGCCAGCAGTTTAACAGGGGAGGAGAGGTCAGATACGCAGTATTTT
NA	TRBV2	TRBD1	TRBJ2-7	CASRFRQGESYEQYF	TGTGCCAGCAGATTCAGACAGGGGGAATCCTACGAGCAGTACTTC
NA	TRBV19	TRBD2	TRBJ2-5	CASRTSGGPETQYF	TGTGCCAGTAGGACTAGCGGGGGGCCTGAGACCCAGTACTTC
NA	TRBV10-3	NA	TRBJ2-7	CAISESGRTYEQYF	TGTGCCATCAGTGAGTCCGGCAGGACCTACGAGCAGTACTTC
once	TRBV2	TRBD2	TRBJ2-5	CASRTRSGGAQETQYF	TGTGCCAGCAGAACCCGTAGCGGGGGGGCCCAAGAGACCCAGTACTTC
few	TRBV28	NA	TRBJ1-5	CASSFVHRGGSNQPQHF	TGTGCCAGCAGTTTCGTTCATAGGGGGGGCAGCAATCAGCCCCAGCATTTT
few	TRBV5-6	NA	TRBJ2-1	CASSLGQGMYNEQFF	TGTGCCAGCAGCTTGGGGCAGGGAATGTACAATGAGCAGTTCTTC
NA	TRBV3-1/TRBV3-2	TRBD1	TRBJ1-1	CASSLRDRGGEAFF	TGTGCCAGCAGCCTCCGGGACAGGGGCGGTGAAGCTTTCTTT
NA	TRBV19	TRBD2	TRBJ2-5	CASSPGLAGGLKYF	TGTGCCAGTAGTCCCGGACTAGCGGGGGGCCTTAAGTACTTC
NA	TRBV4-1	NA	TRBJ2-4	CASSQVGLAKNIQYF	TGCGCCAGCAGCCAAGTAGGACTAGCCAAAAACATTCAGTACTTC
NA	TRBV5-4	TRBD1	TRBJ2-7	CASSSTGAGEQYF	TGTGCCAGCAGCTCGACAGGGGCGGGCGAGCAGTACTTC
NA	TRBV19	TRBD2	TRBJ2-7	CASSPGTSGSVSSEQYF	TGTGCCAGTAGTCCGGGGACTAGCGGGAGCGTAAGTTCCGAGCAGTACTTC
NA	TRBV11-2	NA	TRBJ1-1	CASSPLYEAFF	TGTGCCAGCAGCCCACTTTACGAAGCTTTCTTT
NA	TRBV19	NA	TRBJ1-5	CASSIGRGRVQPQHF	TGTGCCAGTAGTATTGGCAGGGGTAGGGTTCAGCCCCAGCATTTT
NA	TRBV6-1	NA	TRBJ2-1	CASSETRGHNEQFF	TGTGCCAGCAGTGAGACTCGCGGCCACAATGAGCAGTTCTTC
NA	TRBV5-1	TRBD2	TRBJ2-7	CASSLGLAGALKEQYF	TGCGCCAGCAGCTTGGGACTAGCGGGAGCTTTAAAAGAGCAGTACTTC
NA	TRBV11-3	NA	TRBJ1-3	CASSFNSGNTIYF	TGTGCCAGCAGCTTCAACTCTGGAAACACCATATATTTT
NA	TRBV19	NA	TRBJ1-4	CASSMLWRGEKLFF	TGTGCCAGTAGTATGTTGTGGAGGGGAGAAAAACTGTTTTTT
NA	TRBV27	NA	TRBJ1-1	CASSRWTARAMNTEAFF	TGTGCCAGCAGTCGCTGGACAGCTAGGGCCATGAACACTGAAGCTTTCTTT
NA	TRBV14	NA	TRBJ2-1	CASSQASAYNEQFF	TGTGCCAGCAGCCAAGCTAGCGCTTACAATGAGCAGTTCTTC
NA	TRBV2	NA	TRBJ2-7	CASSEILYEQYF	TGTGCCAGCAGTGAAATTCTATACGAGCAGTACTTC
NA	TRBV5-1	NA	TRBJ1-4	CASSSRDTSTNEKLFF	TGCGCCAGCAGCTCACGGGACACTTCAACTAATGAAAAACTGTTTTTT
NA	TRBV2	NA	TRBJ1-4	CASRYASNEKLFF	TGTGCCAGCAGATACGCGTCTAATGAAAAACTGTTTTTT
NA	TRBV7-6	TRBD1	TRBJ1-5	CASSFKTGDSNQPQHF	TGTGCCAGCAGCTTTAAAACAGGGGATAGCAATCAGCCCCAGCATTTT
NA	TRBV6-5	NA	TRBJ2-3	CASSYSSGTSTDTQYF	TGTGCCAGCAGTTACTCGTCAGGGACTAGCACAGATACGCAGTATTTT
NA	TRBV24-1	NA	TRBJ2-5	CATSDLLTQYF	TGTGCCACCAGTGATTTGCTAACCCAGTACTTC
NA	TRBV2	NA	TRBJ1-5	CASMTDSNQPQHF	TGTGCCAGTATGACAGATAGCAATCAGCCCCAGCATTTT
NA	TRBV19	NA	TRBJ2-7	CASSYGSSYEQYF	TGTGCCAGTAGTTACGGGAGCTCCTACGAGCAGTACTTC
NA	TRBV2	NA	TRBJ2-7	CASSEYTELPQYF	TGTGCCAGCAGTGAGTACACCGAACTACCGCAGTACTTC
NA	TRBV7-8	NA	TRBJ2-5	CASSSTWGRQETQYF	TGTGCCAGCAGCTCTACTTGGGGCAGACAAGAGACCCAGTACTTC
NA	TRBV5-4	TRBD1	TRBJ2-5	CASSLVGTGAETQYF	TGTGCCAGCAGCTTGGTTGGGACAGGTGCCGAGACCCAGTACTTC
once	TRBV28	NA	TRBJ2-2	CASSLYGAAGELFF	TGTGCCAGCAGTTTATATGGGGCCGCCGGGGAGCTGTTTTTT
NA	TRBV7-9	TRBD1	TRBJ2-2	CASSDRGRSNTGELFF	TGTGCCAGCAGCGACAGGGGGCGATCGAACACCGGGGAGCTGTTTTTT